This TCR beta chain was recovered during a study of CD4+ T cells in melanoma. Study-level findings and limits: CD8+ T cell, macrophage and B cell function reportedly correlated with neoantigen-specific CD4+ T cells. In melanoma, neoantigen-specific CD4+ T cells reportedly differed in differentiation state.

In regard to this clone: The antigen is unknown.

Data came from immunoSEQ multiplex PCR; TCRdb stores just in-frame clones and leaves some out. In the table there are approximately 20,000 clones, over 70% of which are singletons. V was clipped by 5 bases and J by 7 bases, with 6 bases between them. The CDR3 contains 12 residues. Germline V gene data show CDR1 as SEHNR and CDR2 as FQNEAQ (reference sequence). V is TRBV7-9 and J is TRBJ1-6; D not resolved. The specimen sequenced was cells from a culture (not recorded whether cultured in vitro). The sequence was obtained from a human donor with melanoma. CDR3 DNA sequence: TGTGCCAGCAGCCCCCGGAATTCACCCCTCCACTTT. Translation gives CASSPRNSPLHF.